The 18 T cell receptor beta chains below all came from one sample that was sequenced in a study of CD8 T cells in Susac syndrome. cDNA came from around 0.5 to 1 ug RNA primed by random hexamers. TCRdb re-called the immunoSEQ multiplex PCR reads through MiXCR, storing one row per CDR3 protein. The profile covers about 200,000 distinct CDR3 sequences, with 92% appearing a single time and around 0.15% taken by the ten largest. The sample taken for sequencing was CD8+ T cells from PBMCs. These receptors all come from a human donor with multiple sclerosis.

This chain's CDR3 is CASSWTAPYNEQFF. CDR3 in DNA: TGTGCCAGCAGCTGGACAGCACCTTACAATGAGCAGTTCTTC. The rearrangement joins TRBV13 to TRBJ2-1, with D maybe TRBD1 (6 bases). Trimming took off 4 bases at V and 4 bases at J, with 11 bases between the two ends. The CDR3 covers 14 residues. Germline V CDR1 and CDR2: PRHDT, FYEKMQ (reference sequence). The variable domain in full, completed from reference TRBV13 and TRBJ2-1, reads AAGVIQSPRHLIKEKRETATLKCYPIPRHDTVYWYQQGPGQDPQFLISFYEKMQSDKGSIPDRFSAQQFSDYHSELNMSSLELGDSALYFCASSWTAPYNEQFFGPGTRLTVL.

Of note for this clonotype: Compared with germline, one end of the junction differs, possibly owing to a read error. This chain connects TRBV9 to TRBJ2-7, with D possibly TRBD2 on 6 matching bases. CDR1 is SGDLS, CDR2 YYNGEE, per germline. The CDR3 length is 15 residues. Here the CDR3 DNA reads TGTGCCGGCAGCGGGCAGGGCGTTGGGGGCTACGAGCAGTACTTC. Its protein product is CAGSGQGVGGYEQYF.

This clonotype occurred once. The chain has TRBV9 and TRBJ2-1; D may correspond to TRBD1 or TRBD2 (5 bases each). CDR1 is SGDLS and CDR2 is YYNGEE in the germline V gene. Deletions cut 4 bases from V and 0 bases from J, with 11 bases between. This CDR3 region has 15 residues. The CDR3: CASSSEGSSYNEQFF. CDR3 nucleotides: TGTGCCAGCAGCTCCGAGGGGAGCTCCTACAATGAGCAGTTCTTC.

This chain joins TRBV14 and TRBJ1-1; D gene ambiguous. This CDR3 comprises 14 residues. Germline lookup yields CDR1 SGHDN and CDR2 FVKESK. V lost 1 base to trimming and J lost 4 bases, with 10 bases between them. As DNA, the CDR3 is TGTGCCAGCAGCCAAGTTGTAACCTTCACTGAAGCTTTCTTT. Protein product: CASSQVVTFTEAFF.

This clonotype appeared a single time. The chain has TRBV20-1 and TRBJ2-7, with TRBD2 matching over 10 bases. Per germline, CDR1 DFQATT and CDR2 SNEGSKA (reference sequence). The CDR3 has 14 amino acids. Trimming took 0 bases from V and 7 from J; bases not matched to a gene: 6. DNA for the CDR3: TGCAGTGCTAGAGAGAGCGGGAGGGCTCAGGAGCAGTACTTC. This gives the protein CSARESGRAQEQYF.

This clonotype was counted a few times. A read error may produce the germline difference seen at one junction end. The chain links TRBV7-7 to TRBJ1-1; D may be TRBD1 (5 bases). The CDR3 runs to 13 residues. Germline V gene lookup returns CDR1 SSHAT and CDR2 FNYEAQ (reference sequence). The CDR3 region is CASSPGMNTEAFF. In DNA form, the CDR3 reads TGTGCTAGCAGCCCAGGGATGAACACTGAAGCTTTCTTT.

The V call is TRBV9, the J call TRBJ2-3; 12 bases are a match to TRBD2. V trimming: 0 bases; J trimming: 1 base; junction bases outside the gene matches: 0. Germline values: CDR1 SGDLS, CDR2 YYNGEE. The CDR3 is 16 amino acids. Here the CDR3 reads CASSVGTSGGTDTQYF. In nucleotides, the CDR3 is TGTGCCAGCAGCGTAGGGACTAGCGGGGGCACAGATACGCAGTATTTT.

The chain couples TRBV29-1 to TRBJ2-1; 10 nucleotides align to TRBD2. The trim removed 5 bases at V and 4 bases at J, leaving 2 bases unmatched. The CDR3 has 13 residues. Germline V lookup: CDR1 SQVTM, CDR2 ANQGSEA. The CDR3 bases are TGCAGCGTTACTAGCGGGGCTTACAATGAGCAGTTCTTC. The encoded protein is CSVTSGAYNEQFF.

CDR3 nucleotides: TGTGCCAGCAGCCCCGAGCCTAGATACTACGAGCAGTACTTC. Translated, it gives CASSPEPRYYEQYF. The rearrangement joins TRBV7-9 to TRBJ2-7; D not resolved. Germline values: CDR1 SEHNR, CDR2 FQNEAQ (reference sequence). CDR3 size: 14 residues. V lost 5 bases, J lost 3 bases, and 14 bases lay in between.

The gene calls are TRBV7-9 and TRBJ1-4; D gene unclear. CDR3 length: 11 amino acids. Germline V gene lookup returns CDR1 SEHNR and CDR2 FQNEAQ (reference sequence). Trimming stripped 10 bases from V and 6 bases from J, with 9 bases between. The CDR3: CATTPYEKLFF. In DNA form, the CDR3 reads TGTGCCACCACACCATATGAAAAACTGTTTTTT.

The chain employs TRBV6-5 and TRBJ2-7; D remains unclear. With 5 bases removed from V and 4 bases from J, the gap between germline ends came to 9 bases. Per germline, CDR1 MNHEY and CDR2 SVGAGI. The CDR3 spans 12 residues. CDR3 loop: CASSQDQYEQYF. The CDR3 region has the DNA TGTGCCAGCAGTCAGGACCAATACGAGCAGTACTTC.

V usage is TRBV2 and J usage is TRBJ1-6; tentative D call: TRBD1 (6 bases). The CDR3 consists of 15 residues. The germline CDR1 and CDR2 sequences are SNHLY and FYNNEI. V was pared by 2 bases and J by 5 bases, with 10 bases between. The CDR3 sequence is CASSEIQGNNSPLHF. The CDR3 DNA sequence: TGTGCCAGCAGTGAAATCCAGGGGAATAATTCACCCCTCCACTTT.

The CDR3 nucleotides read TGTGCCAGCAGCCCCGGGCCGACTAGCGTGATTTACTACGAGCAGTACTTC. Translation: CASSPGPTSVIYYEQYF. This chain joins TRBV5-4 and TRBJ2-7; 8 bases line up with TRBD2. The CDR3 has 17 amino acids. Germline V lookup: CDR1 SGHNT, CDR2 YYREEE (reference sequence). V lost 4 bases, J lost 3 bases, and 15 bases stayed unmatched.

The chain uses TRBV29-1 and TRBJ2-1; 14 nucleotides line up with TRBD2. Per germline, CDR1 SQVTM and CDR2 ANQGSEA. This CDR3 has 14 residues. J lost 6 bases, V lost 7 bases, and 5 bases had no gene match. In nucleotides, the CDR3 is TGCAGCGCTATCGGACTAGCGGGGGGCAATGAGCAGTTCTTC. It encodes CSAIGLAGGNEQFF.

CDR3 protein: CSAGAPTQVLSYNEQFF. The CDR3 DNA follows: TGCAGTGCAGGGGCCCCCACACAGGTACTCTCCTACAATGAGCAGTTCTTC. The rearrangement joins TRBV20-1 to TRBJ2-1, with TRBD1 as a possible D gene (5 bases). The CDR3 has 17 amino acids. V dropped 6 bases and J dropped 0 bases, with 21 bases sitting between them. The V gene's germline CDR1 is DFQATT and CDR2 SNEGSKA (reference sequence).

The rearrangement uses TRBV6-1 and TRBJ1-1, with D hard to call. The CDR3 has 13 amino acids. V was pared by 8 bases and J by 3 bases, with 13 bases between. Per germline, CDR1 MNHNS and CDR2 SASEGT. This chain's CDR3 is CASRSGEYTEAFF. DNA for the CDR3: TGTGCCAGCCGGAGCGGCGAGTACACTGAAGCTTTCTTT.

This chain connects TRBV27 to TRBJ1-1; TRBD1 might be the D (5 bases). From germline, CDR1 is MNHEY and CDR2 SMNVEV (reference sequence). The CDR3 sequence is 14 residues long. Deletions cut 3 bases from V and 4 bases from J, with 12 bases between. CDR3 region: CASSLGGAGTEAFF. As DNA, the CDR3 is TGTGCCAGCAGTTTGGGCGGGGCGGGCACTGAAGCTTTCTTT.

The chain is built from TRBV4-1 and TRBJ1-1; D remains ambiguous. The V end lost 4 bases, the J end lost 4 bases, and 16 bases lay between the germline ends. Germline CDR1 and CDR2: MGHRA and YSYEKL. CDR3 length: 15 amino acids. The CDR3 nucleotides read TGCGCCAGCAGCCCAACTATTGGGATGTCCACTGAAGCTTTCTTT. It encodes CASSPTIGMSTEAFF.